These 21 T cell receptor beta chains share one sample of origin, sequenced in a study of Ad26.COV2.S vaccination and SARS-CoV-2 variants (dated by TCRdb to the early 2020s). The library was obtained by the immunoSEQ multiplex PCR assay. The source is immuneACCESS, and TCRdb retained only in-frame sequences with V and J called. Part of the clones is not carried over; for the studies checked, unresolved V genes explain less than half of this, and the remainder is unexplained. The sample profile shows approximately 420,000 clones; 88% of them were found once. About 3.5% of the sample comes from the top ten. Taken with the paper, the label for treatment or condition translates to: some 20 received Ad26.COV2.S at low or high dose, single or two shots; five or six received placebo; per-sample allocation not given. For vaccine and placebo recipients, repertoires were sequenced using samples collected on day 63 after the first injection.

Here the sequenced sample was peripheral blood, taken in a trial of Ad26.COV2.S vaccine versus placebo. Receptors were obtained from a person aged 18-65 years who received the Ad26.COV2.S COVID-19 vaccine or a placebo.

The chain recombines TRBV9 with TRBJ1-3; 7 positions agree with TRBD1. The CDR3 runs to 16 residues. Germline CDR1 is SGDLS and CDR2 is YYNGEE. V lost 3 bases, J lost 0 bases, and 6 bases stayed unmatched. CDR3 amino acids: CASSATGTASGNTIYF. CDR3 nucleotides: TGTGCCAGCAGCGCTACCGGGACAGCCTCTGGAAACACCATATATTTT.

The chain employs TRBV3-1 (or the pseudogene TRBV3-2) and TRBJ2-7; unclear D gene. V dropped 0 bases and J dropped 5 bases, with 8 bases sitting between them. This CDR3 is 13 amino acids long. The germline CDR1 and CDR2 sequences are LGHDT and YNNKEL (reference sequence). The CDR3 loop is CASSQDRANEQYF. The DNA for the CDR3 is TGTGCCAGCAGCCAAGACCGGGCTAACGAGCAGTACTTC.

This clone was found a few times. The V gene is TRBV5-1, the J gene TRBJ1-2; no clear D. Deletions cut 2 bases from V and 4 bases from J, with 9 bases between. The CDR3 runs to 13 residues. The germline V gene encodes CDR1 SGHRS and CDR2 YFSETQ. Written as DNA, the CDR3 is TGCGCCAGCAGCTTTGGGCGGAGCTATGGCTACACCTTC. Translating it yields CASSFGRSYGYTF.

The chain uses TRBV5-4 and TRBJ2-5; TRBD1 is a possible D gene (6 bases). The CDR3 is made up of 13 amino acids. Germline CDR1 is SGHNT and CDR2 is YYREEE (reference sequence). Trimming removed 4 bases from V and 5 bases from J, with 12 bases in between. The CDR3 is CASSRTGKETQYF. The DNA of the CDR3 is TGTGCCAGCAGCCGAACAGGGAAGGAGACCCAGTACTTC.

This clone was seen a few times. This chain uses TRBV11-2 with TRBJ2-3; no reliable D call. The CDR3 spans 15 residues. Germline loops: CDR1 SGHAT, CDR2 FQNNGV. The ends were cut back, 5 bases at V and 2 bases at J, with 14 bases in the middle. CDR3 nucleotide sequence: TGTGCCAGCAGCACCAGAGGACGAGACACAGATACGCAGTATTTT. Amino acid sequence: CASSTRGRDTDTQYF.

Of note for this clone: At one boundary the junction diverges from the germline segment, which might be a read error. The chain joins TRBV7-2 to TRBJ2-1, with 9 nucleotides matching TRBD2. Germline V gene sequence: CDR1 SGHTA, CDR2 FQGNSA. The CDR3 extends over 15 amino acids. The CDR3 spells CASSLAGSSYNEQFF. In DNA form, the CDR3 reads TGTGCCAGCAGCCTAGCGGGAAGCTCCTACAATGAGCAGTTCTTC.

V usage is TRBV7-8 and J usage is TRBJ1-6; the match to TRBD1 covers 9 bases. J was trimmed by 10 bases and V by 3 bases; bases with no gene match: 7. Germline V gene sequence: CDR1 SGHVS, CDR2 FQNEAQ. The CDR3 length is 15 residues. In nucleotides, the CDR3 is TGTGCCAGCAGCTTCCGGGACAGGGCATTGTCACCCCTCCACTTT. It codes for CASSFRDRALSPLHF.

The rearrangement links TRBV5-6 to TRBJ2-7, with a tentative D call TRBD1 (6 bases). Germline lookup yields CDR1 SGHDT and CDR2 YYEEEE. The CDR3 extends over 14 amino acids. Trimming removed 3 bases from V and 2 bases from J, with 12 bases in between. CDR3 sequence: CASSSNRETYEQYF. In nucleotides, the CDR3 is TGTGCCAGCAGCTCAAACAGGGAAACCTACGAGCAGTACTTC.

The chain employs TRBV9 and TRBJ1-2; tentatively, D is TRBD1 (6 bases). Germline V lookup: CDR1 SGDLS, CDR2 YYNGEE. This CDR3 spans 15 amino acids. The germline V and J ends were trimmed by 3 bases and 7 bases, with 19 bases remaining between them. In DNA, the CDR3 is TGTGCCAGCAGCGCCCGGGACAAGCGAGTCGGTGGCTACACCTTC. This sequence encodes CASSARDKRVGGYTF.

This sequence joins TRBV4-1 and TRBJ1-1, with 7 bases matching TRBD1. CDR1 MGHRA and CDR2 YSYEKL come from the germline V gene. The ends lost 5 bases at V and 7 bases at J; junction bases unmatched: 10. This CDR3 contains 14 residues. CDR3 nucleotides: TGCGCCAGCAGCGTCACACAGGGGTGGGGTGAAGCTTTCTTT. Its translation: CASSVTQGWGEAFF.

The table lists this clone with a few counts. V usage is TRBV5-4 and J usage is TRBJ2-2; D is possibly TRBD1 or TRBD2 (5 bases each). The CDR3 covers 14 residues. V lost 4 bases and J 2 bases, leaving 9 bases between the germline ends. CDR1 SGHNT and CDR2 YYREEE come from the germline V gene (reference sequence). The CDR3 nucleotides are TGTGCCAGCAGCCCGGGACCCAACACCGGGGAGCTGTTTTTT. Its translation: CASSPGPNTGELFF.

This chain links TRBV6-2 or TRBV6-3 with TRBJ1-2; a weak D match, TRBD1 (6 bases). This CDR3 has 14 residues. Germline lookup yields CDR1 MNHEY and CDR2 SVGEGT. V was pared by 2 bases and J by 4 bases, with 11 bases between. The CDR3, as DNA: TGTGCCAGCAGTTACCGGGGGCGCGGCTATGGCTACACCTTC. Protein product: CASSYRGRGYGYTF.

V is TRBV7-9 and J is TRBJ2-2; the match to TRBD2 covers 9 bases. The germline CDR1 and CDR2 sequences are SEHNR and FQNEAQ (reference sequence). The CDR3 consists of 17 residues. With V trimmed by 4 bases and J by 0 bases, 6 bases remained unmatched. The CDR3 is CASSSRVAGANTGELFF. CDR3 nucleotides: TGTGCCAGCAGCTCTCGGGTAGCGGGGGCGAACACCGGGGAGCTGTTTTTT. Full variable domain (rest looked up from reference TRBV7-9 and TRBJ2-2): DTGVSQNPRHKITKRGQNVTFRCDPISEHNRLYWYRQTLGQGPEFLTYFQNEAQLEKSRLLSDRFSAERPKGSFSTLEIQRTEQGDSAMYLCASSSRVAGANTGELFFGEGSRLTVL.

The CDR3 DNA reads TGTGCCAGCGGTAAGGACAGGGGAAGTTCACCCCTCCACTTT. Residues: CASGKDRGSSPLHF. The chain employs TRBV28 and TRBJ1-6, with 9 bases matching TRBD1. The CDR3 covers 14 residues. The ends lost 8 bases at V and 9 bases at J; junction bases unmatched: 8. Germline values: CDR1 MDHEN, CDR2 SYDVKM.

The rearrangement links TRBV6-6 to TRBJ2-2, with 7 bases matching TRBD1. The CDR3 runs 14 residues. J lost 6 bases, V lost 1 base, and 2 bases had no gene match. Germline-derived CDR1 and CDR2 are MNHNY and SVGAGI (reference sequence). CDR3 nucleotide sequence: TGTGCCAGCAGTTACTTCCAGGGGGCCGGGGAGCTGTTTTTT. Translated, it gives CASSYFQGAGELFF.

The chain employs TRBV6-6 and TRBJ1-2, with D unresolved. Germline V gives CDR1 MNHNY, CDR2 SVGAGI (reference sequence). V was pared by 2 bases and J by 3 bases, with 10 bases between. CDR3 length: 14 amino acids. CDR3 loop: CASSYAQGYYGYTF. In nucleotides, the CDR3 is TGTGCCAGCAGTTACGCTCAAGGATACTATGGCTACACCTTC.

The genes are TRBV3-1 (or the pseudogene TRBV3-2) and TRBJ1-5; D not resolved. The germline V gene encodes CDR1 LGHDT and CDR2 YNNKEL (reference sequence). Trimming removed 7 bases at V and 4 bases at J, with 23 bases between. This CDR3 is 17 amino acids long. The DNA of the CDR3 is TGTGCCAGCACTAAAGCACGCCCCAGGTGGGAGAATCAGCCCCAGCATTTT. As protein: CASTKARPRWENQPQHF.

This chain links TRBV19 with TRBJ1-1, with TRBD1 matching over 9 bases. The length of the CDR3 is 16 residues. V trimming: 3 bases; J trimming: 0 bases; junction bases outside the gene matches: 5. Germline V gene lookup returns CDR1 LNHDA and CDR2 SQIVND (reference sequence). CDR3 coding DNA: TGTGCCAGTAGTATCGGGACAGGGTATATGAACACTGAAGCTTTCTTT. Translating gives CASSIGTGYMNTEAFF.

Here the CDR3 reads CASSPWTGNQPQHF. In DNA form, the CDR3 reads TGTGCCAGCAGCCCCTGGACAGGGAACCAGCCCCAGCATTTT. This sequence joins TRBV28 and TRBJ1-5; 8 positions match TRBD1. The V segment lost 6 bases and the J segment 7 bases; nucleotides outside the gene matches: 8. CDR1 is MDHEN and CDR2 is SYDVKM in the germline V gene. This CDR3 comprises 14 residues.

With regard to this clone: An end of the junction does not agree with germline; a read error may underlie this. The chain combines TRBV4-2 with TRBJ2-2; D is undetermined. Per the germline V gene, CDR1 is LGHNA and CDR2 is YNFKEQ. CDR3 length: 17 residues. The CDR3, as DNA: TGTGCCAACAGCCTACTAAACCGGGCCCCGAACACCGGGGAGCTGTTTTTT. This gives the protein CANSLLNRAPNTGELFF.

Details on this clone: The sample carries other DNA sequences with the same CDR3. This chain connects TRBV12-3 or TRBV12-4 to TRBJ2-5, with 7 bases that match TRBD1. The V gene end was trimmed by 5 bases and the J gene end by 3 bases; junction bases not matched to a gene: 3. The CDR3 loop spans 13 amino acids. The CDR3 reads CASSPGTEETQYF. CDR3 DNA sequence: TGTGCCAGCAGTCCCGGGACAGAAGAGACCCAGTACTTC.